These 12 T cell receptor beta chains share one sample of origin, sequenced in a study of blood T cell repertoires in COVID-19. The protocol was immunoSEQ multiplex PCR, while the TCRdb copy is restricted to in-frame clones and leaves out a portion. Counted here are about 300,000 clones, about nine tenths occurring once; the ten biggest clones make up roughly 1.6%. Sequenced input: peripheral blood. The receptors stem from a woman aged 40-49 years who had recovered from COVID-19.

The chain joins TRBV7-9 to TRBJ2-1; weak D call: TRBD2 (5 bases). V lost 8 bases and J 7 bases, leaving 18 bases between the germline ends. The CDR3 sequence is 14 residues long. Per the germline V gene, CDR1 is SEHNR and CDR2 is FQNEAQ (reference sequence). The CDR3 coding sequence is TGTGCCAGCTTCCCTGGCGGGCTAGGGAATGAGCAGTTCTTC. It yields the protein CASFPGGLGNEQFF.

This chain links TRBV5-6 with TRBJ1-2, with D unclear. The CDR3 runs to 14 residues. The ends were cut back, 2 bases at V and 2 bases at J, with 10 bases in the middle. Per the germline V gene, CDR1 is SGHDT and CDR2 is YYEEEE. The DNA for the CDR3 is TGTGCCAGCAGCTTAGGACTGCCAAACTATGGCTACACCTTC. Its protein is CASSLGLPNYGYTF.

This clone was picked up one time. V usage is TRBV7-9 and J usage is TRBJ2-5; 10 bases line up with TRBD1. With 5 bases clipped from V and 5 bases from J, the junction kept 8 bases outside the gene matches. The length of the CDR3 is 15 residues. Germline values: CDR1 SEHNR, CDR2 FQNEAQ (reference sequence). The CDR3: CASSATGGYGETQYF. CDR3 DNA: TGTGCCAGCAGCGCGACAGGGGGCTATGGGGAGACCCAGTACTTC.

The J gene is TRBJ2-7, the V gene TRBV27; D unclear. The V end was cut by 0 bases, the J end by 3 bases, with 9 bases between. This CDR3 spans 14 amino acids. Germline V CDR1 and CDR2: MNHEY, SMNVEV (reference sequence). The CDR3 here is CASSLSSRYYEQYF. The CDR3 DNA reads TGTGCCAGCAGTTTATCTAGCCGATACTACGAGCAGTACTTC.

The chain recombines TRBV15 with TRBJ2-7; tentatively, D is TRBD2 (6 bases). Germline V gene data show CDR1 as LNHNV and CDR2 as YYDKDF (reference sequence). The V gene lost 1 base and the J gene lost 5 bases, with 21 bases spanning the gap. This CDR3 is 17 amino acids long. Here the CDR3 reads CATSRVPAGPRRDEQYF. The CDR3 DNA sequence: TGTGCCACCAGCAGAGTCCCCGCGGGGCCCCGCCGGGACGAGCAGTACTTC.

The V call is TRBV2, the J call TRBJ1-5, with a tentative D call TRBD1 (5 bases). The length of the CDR3 is 15 residues. The germline CDR1 and CDR2 sequences are SNHLY and FYNNEI. V lost 6 bases and J lost 0, with 12 bases in between. DNA for the CDR3: TGTGCCAGCAGGGGCAGGGATTATAGCAATCAGCCCCAGCATTTT. This sequence encodes CASRGRDYSNQPQHF.

The chain couples TRBV5-1 to TRBJ2-7; a weak D match, TRBD2 (6 bases). This CDR3 is 14 amino acids long. Germline values: CDR1 SGHRS, CDR2 YFSETQ. The V gene lost 4 bases and the J gene lost 1 base, with 12 bases spanning the gap. This chain's CDR3 is CASSKPSGSYEQYF. Written as DNA, the CDR3 is TGCGCCAGCAGCAAACCGAGCGGGTCCTACGAGCAGTACTTC.

V and J are TRBV19 and TRBJ2-3; 10 bases are shared with TRBD2. Trimming removed 5 bases from V and 2 bases from J; junction bases left unmatched: 7. The germline gives CDR1 LNHDA, CDR2 SQIVND (reference sequence). The CDR3 loop spans 16 amino acids. CDR3 residues: CASSPLAGAVTDTQYF. The DNA for the CDR3 is TGTGCCAGTAGTCCCCTAGCGGGGGCCGTCACAGATACGCAGTATTTT.

The rearrangement joins TRBV3-1 (or the pseudogene TRBV3-2) to TRBJ2-3, with D maybe TRBD2 (6 bases). Per the germline V gene, CDR1 is LGHDT and CDR2 is YNNKEL (reference sequence). The CDR3 is made up of 16 amino acids. Trimming took off 0 bases at V and 2 bases at J, with 12 bases between the two ends. The CDR3 sequence: CASSQDLGLTTDTQYF. The CDR3 DNA reads TGTGCCAGCAGCCAAGATCTGGGACTCACCACAGATACGCAGTATTTT.

The chain is built from TRBV10-3 and TRBJ2-7; possibly TRBD1 or TRBD2 for D (7 bases each). Per the germline V gene, CDR1 is ENHRY and CDR2 is SYGVKD. CDR3 length equals 14 residues. Trimming stripped 10 bases from V and 4 bases from J, with 20 bases between. DNA of the CDR3: TGTGCCACCAGGGGGGAGCGGGGAGGTTACGAGCAGTACTTC. Its translation is CATRGERGGYEQYF.

The chain combines TRBV14 with TRBJ2-7; 11 nucleotides match TRBD2. In germline, CDR1 is SGHDN, CDR2 FVKESK. The CDR3 runs 21 residues. V shed 4 bases, J shed 7 bases, and the junction held 27 bases outside the gene matches. The CDR3 reads CASSPKGTATQPGLAAREQYF. The CDR3 DNA reads as TGTGCCAGCAGCCCTAAAGGGACGGCCACCCAACCGGGACTAGCGGCGAGGGAGCAGTACTTC. The full variable domain, completed using reference TRBV14 and TRBJ2-7, is EAGVTQFPSHSVIEKGQTVTLRCDPISGHDNLYWYRRVMGKEIKFLLHFVKESKQDESGMPNNRFLAERTGGTYSTLKVQPAELEDSGVYFCASSPKGTATQPGLAAREQYFGPGTRLTVT.

The CDR3 coding sequence is TGTGCCAGCAGCCAAGATCAACGGGGAGAGGGCTTAGCCAAAAACATTCAGTACTTC. It specifies CASSQDQRGEGLAKNIQYF. The J gene is TRBJ2-4, the V gene TRBV3-1 (or the pseudogene TRBV3-2); tentatively, D is TRBD2 (5 bases). The CDR3 runs 19 residues. Trimming left V 0 bases short and J 0 bases short, with 18 bases between. Germline-derived CDR1 and CDR2 are LGHDT and YNNKEL (reference sequence).